This TCR beta chain emerged from a study of blood T cell repertoires in COVID-19. The CDR3 runs to 13 residues. Looked up from germline, CDR1 is MNHEY and CDR2 is SVGAGI. V dropped 6 bases and J dropped 1; count of bases not matched to a gene: 3. Assay used: immunoSEQ multiplex PCR; TCRdb lists only in-frame clones, some missing. Of 200,000 or so clones listed, approximately 90% are singletons. The material sequenced was peripheral blood. The TCR was taken from a man older than 75 with acute or convalescent COVID-19. This chain uses TRBV6-5 with TRBJ2-7, with 7 bases that match TRBD1. The CDR3 reads CASSLQGSYEQYF. CDR3 nucleotides: TGTGCCAGCAGCTTACAGGGGTCCTACGAGCAGTACTTC.